This entry lists 28 T cell receptor beta chains sequenced from one sample in a study of T cells in placental villitis. Broader study findings: Villitis of unknown etiology placentae had higher clonality than controls, median around 0.061 versus 0.0062.

These receptors lack a known antigen. This was the immunoSEQ v4 assay. Using immunoSEQ multiplex PCR, the repertoire was profiled, and TCRdb retains in-frame clones only, with some absent. The sample has about 1,500 clones; 76% are singletons. The sequencing sample was made of placental tissue containing maternal and fetal cells. These receptors were collected from a human patient with villitis of unknown etiology; the placental T cells may come from both mother and fetus.

Concerning this clone itself: At one end, the junction sequence differs from germline, possibly due to a read error. The V and J genes are TRBV29-1 and TRBJ1-1, with D maybe TRBD1 (6 bases). CDR1 is SQVTM and CDR2 is ANQGSEA in the germline V gene. The length of the CDR3 is 13 residues. The CDR3 DNA follows: TGCAGCGGTGAACAGGGTCTGAACACTGAAGCTTTCTTT. Its translation: CSGEQGLNTEAFF. The full variable domain, rest sourced from reference TRBV29-1 and TRBJ1-1, is SAVISQKPSRDICQRGTSLTIQCQVDSQVTMMFWYRQQPGQSLTLIATANQGSEATYESGFVIDKFPISRPNLTFSTLTVSNMSPEDSSIYLCSGEQGLNTEAFFGQGTRLTVV.

The rearrangement links TRBV3-1 (or the pseudogene TRBV3-2) to TRBJ1-5, with 7 bases aligning to TRBD1. CDR3 length: 17 residues. Looked up from germline, CDR1 is LGHDT and CDR2 is YNNKEL (reference sequence). V dropped 5 bases and J dropped 0; count of bases not matched to a gene: 10. The CDR3 sequence is CASSAGQADYSNQPQHF. The DNA for the CDR3 is TGTGCCAGCAGCGCCGGACAGGCGGATTATAGCAATCAGCCCCAGCATTTT.

V usage is TRBV5-4 and J usage is TRBJ1-3, with 11 bases matching TRBD1. Germline assignment: CDR1 SGHNT and CDR2 YYREEE (reference sequence). The length of the CDR3 is 15 residues. V shed 10 bases and J 1 base; nucleotides not matched to a gene: 7. The CDR3 sequence is CAYGQGALSGNTIYF. The DNA of the CDR3 is TGTGCCTATGGACAGGGGGCTCTATCTGGAAACACCATATATTTT.

This clone is large within its sample. The chain carries TRBV2 and TRBJ1-1; D is unclear. V was pared by 3 bases and J by 11 bases, with 10 bases between. The germline V gene has CDR1 SNHLY and CDR2 FYNNEI. The CDR3 length is 11 residues. Here the CDR3 DNA reads TGTGCCAGCAGTGAGCAGGTTTCGGCTTTCTTT. Its protein product is CASSEQVSAFF.

This chain uses TRBV5-1 with TRBJ2-1; D possibly uses TRBD1 or TRBD2 (6 bases each). Trimming took 1 base from V and 3 from J, leaving 11 bases between them. Per germline, CDR1 SGHRS and CDR2 YFSETQ. The CDR3 is made up of 15 amino acids. CDR3 amino acids: CASSLMGGGYNEQFF. CDR3 coding DNA: TGCGCCAGCAGCTTGATGGGGGGCGGCTACAATGAGCAGTTCTTC.

The chain carries TRBV3-1 (or the pseudogene TRBV3-2) and TRBJ1-1; 7 nucleotides agree with TRBD1. Germline lookup yields CDR1 LGHDT and CDR2 YNNKEL (reference sequence). The CDR3 totals 14 residues. J lost 0 bases, V lost 3 bases, and 1 base had no gene match. CDR3 in DNA: TGTGCCAGCAGCCACGGACAGGTGAACACTGAAGCTTTCTTT. This encodes CASSHGQVNTEAFF.

This clone was seen a few times. The J gene is TRBJ2-5, the V gene TRBV13, with a weak D call TRBD2 (6 bases). The CDR3 loop spans 14 amino acids. The V gene's germline CDR1 is PRHDT and CDR2 FYEKMQ (reference sequence). V dropped 5 bases and J dropped 1 base, with 11 bases sitting between them. The CDR3 DNA follows: TGTGCCAGCAGCGTAAGGACTATCCAAGAGACCCAGTACTTC. Protein sequence: CASSVRTIQETQYF. The complete variable domain, with remaining parts taken from reference TRBV13 and TRBJ2-5, reads AAGVIQSPRHLIKEKRETATLKCYPIPRHDTVYWYQQGPGQDPQFLISFYEKMQSDKGSIPDRFSAQQFSDYHSELNMSSLELGDSALYFCASSVRTIQETQYFGPGTRLLVL.

The chain is built from TRBV2 and TRBJ2-2; D is possibly TRBD2 (6 bases). V gave up 1 base and J gave up 2 bases, with 8 bases separating them. The CDR3 consists of 15 residues. Germline CDR1 is SNHLY and CDR2 is FYNNEI. Here the CDR3 DNA reads TGTGCCAGCAGTGAAGGGACTACCAACACCGGGGAGCTGTTTTTT. The encoded protein is CASSEGTTNTGELFF.

This rearrangement joins TRBV11-3 to TRBJ2-1; 12 positions match TRBD2. Trimming cost V 0 bases and J 10 bases; bases outside gene matches: 10. This CDR3 spans 17 amino acids. Germline loops: CDR1 SGHNT, CDR2 YENEEA. CDR3 sequence (DNA): TGTGCCAGCAGCTTAGATTTACTAGCGGGAGGATTTGAGGAGCAGTTCTTC. Translated: CASSLDLLAGGFEEQFF.

In DNA form, the CDR3 reads TGTGCCAGCAGCTCTGGACTAGCGGGCTACGAGCAGTACTTC. Residues: CASSSGLAGYEQYF. The V and J genes are TRBV11-2 and TRBJ2-7; TRBD2 aligns across 11 bases. Germline V lookup: CDR1 SGHAT, CDR2 FQNNGV. The CDR3 consists of 14 residues. The V gene end was trimmed by 4 bases and the J gene end by 3 bases; junction bases not matched to a gene: 2.

V is TRBV10-3 and J is TRBJ2-1; weak D call: TRBD2 (5 bases). This CDR3 region has 13 residues. Germline loops: CDR1 ENHRY, CDR2 SYGVKD. The germline V and J ends were trimmed by 0 bases and 6 bases, with 6 bases remaining between them. The CDR3 DNA reads as TGTGCCATCAGTGAGTCGGCGGGCAATGAGCAGTTCTTC. It codes for CAISESAGNEQFF.

This clone was observed a handful of times. This sequence joins TRBV13 and TRBJ2-5, with no clear D. V lost 2 bases and J lost 5, with 12 bases in between. This CDR3 has 14 amino acids. Per germline, CDR1 PRHDT and CDR2 FYEKMQ (reference sequence). The CDR3 sequence is CASSLRTLRETQYF. DNA for the CDR3: TGTGCCAGCAGCTTAAGGACCCTAAGGGAGACCCAGTACTTC.

The V gene is TRBV4-3, the J gene TRBJ1-2; D remains unclear. There are 13 residues in the CDR3. V lost 1 base and J 4 bases, leaving 7 bases between the germline ends. Per the germline V gene, CDR1 is LGHNA and CDR2 is YSLEER. CDR3 bases: TGCGCCAGCAGCCAAGCCGGGGTCTATGGCTACACCTTC. Its protein is CASSQAGVYGYTF.

This clone was found a few times. V is TRBV6-5 and J is TRBJ2-2, with D hard to call. The CDR3 has 13 residues. The V gene lost 6 bases and the J gene lost 2 bases, with 7 bases spanning the gap. The V gene's germline CDR1 is MNHEY and CDR2 SVGAGI. CDR3 region: CASRPSNTGELFF. Written as DNA, the CDR3 is TGTGCCAGCAGGCCCAGCAACACCGGGGAGCTGTTTTTT.

On this clone itself: The junction shows a germline mismatch at one end, possibly a read error. Other DNA sequences in this sample translate to the same CDR3. The J gene is TRBJ2-2, the V gene TRBV7-2, with 15 positions matching TRBD2. Germline CDR1 reads SGHTA; CDR2 reads FQGNSA. CDR3 length: 18 amino acids. Here the CDR3 reads CASSPRPGLAGGAGELFF. The CDR3 DNA reads TGTGCCAGCAGCCCCCGGCCGGGACTAGCGGGAGGTGCCGGGGAGTTGTTTTTT.

This clone was observed a few times. This sequence joins TRBV7-3 and TRBJ2-7; 9 bases align to TRBD2. The CDR3 length is 13 residues. The germline V gene has CDR1 SGHTA and CDR2 FQGTGA. V dropped 5 bases and J dropped 10; count of bases not matched to a gene: 9. The CDR3 spells CASSLYSGRTQYF. CDR3 DNA sequence: TGTGCCAGCAGCCTGTATAGCGGGAGAACCCAGTACTTC. Supplemented by reference TRBV7-3 and TRBJ2-7, the full variable domain reads GAGVSQTPSNKVTEKGKYVELRCDPISGHTALYWYRQSLGQGPEFLIYFQGTGAADDSGLPNDRFFAVRPEGSVSTLKIQRTERGDSAVYLCASSLYSGRTQYFGPGTRLTVT.

This clone was picked up a small number of times. The chain combines TRBV3-1 (or the pseudogene TRBV3-2) with TRBJ1-6; 8 nucleotides match TRBD1. Germline V lookup: CDR1 LGHDT, CDR2 YNNKEL (reference sequence). The CDR3 runs 16 residues. V lost 4 bases to trimming and J lost 7 bases; unmatched junction nucleotides: 9. CDR3: CASSPYGTGLNSPLHF. CDR3 DNA sequence: TGTGCCAGCAGCCCATATGGGACAGGCCTGAATTCACCCCTCCACTTT.

Remarks on this clone: The sample contains more than one DNA sequence encoding this CDR3. The rearrangement links TRBV5-4 to TRBJ2-7, with 11 bases lining up with TRBD1. J lost 5 bases, V lost 4 bases, and 17 bases had no gene match. Germline V CDR1 and CDR2: SGHNT, YYREEE (reference sequence). This CDR3 has 18 amino acids. CDR3: CASSARTGGVYPFDEQYF. The CDR3 region has the DNA TGTGCCAGCAGCGCGCGGACAGGGGGCGTTTACCCGTTTGACGAGCAGTACTTC.

The V call is TRBV19, the J call TRBJ2-3; perhaps D is TRBD1 or TRBD2 (6 bases each). The germline V gene encodes CDR1 LNHDA and CDR2 SQIVND (reference sequence). V gave up 4 bases and J gave up 0 bases, with 8 bases separating them. The CDR3 spans 14 residues. CDR3 protein: CASSRGGSTDTQYF. The CDR3 bases are TGTGCCAGTAGTAGAGGGGGGAGCACAGATACGCAGTATTTT.

Of note for this clone: The junction and the germline gene differ at one end; a read error may be behind it. The chain recombines TRBV7-6 with TRBJ2-1; a possible D gene is TRBD2 (6 bases). The V gene's germline CDR1 is SGHVS and CDR2 FNYEAQ. This CDR3 is built from 13 residues. The CDR3 spells CASSLVADNKQFF. The CDR3 DNA reads as TGTGCCAGCAGCTTAGTAGCGGACAATAAGCAGTTCTTC. Based on the CDR3 plus reference TRBV7-6 and TRBJ2-1, the full variable domain is GAGVSQSPRYKVTKRGQDVALRCDPISGHVSLYWYRQALGQGPEFLTYFNYEAQQDKSGLPNDRFSAERPEGSISTLTIQRTEQRDSAMYRCASSLVADNKQFFGPGTRLTVL.

The chain uses TRBV15 and TRBJ2-7; D gene uncertain. V lost 0 bases to trimming and J lost 5 bases, with 5 bases between them. CDR1 LNHNV and CDR2 YYDKDF come from the germline V gene (reference sequence). This CDR3 comprises 12 residues. CDR3 residues: CATSRDEDEQYF. Here the CDR3 DNA reads TGTGCCACCAGCAGAGATGAGGACGAGCAGTACTTC.

The V gene is TRBV7-8, the J gene TRBJ2-1; TRBD2 matches 10 bases. The germline V gene encodes CDR1 SGHVS and CDR2 FQNEAQ. V lost 3 bases, J lost 9 bases, and 5 bases stayed unmatched. The CDR3 runs to 14 residues. CDR3 loop: CASSLWTSGGEQFF. The CDR3 DNA is TGTGCCAGCAGCTTGTGGACTAGCGGCGGTGAGCAGTTCTTC.

This chain joins TRBV4-2 and TRBJ2-7; D is perhaps TRBD1 (6 bases). Germline lookup yields CDR1 LGHNA and CDR2 YNFKEQ. V lost 0 bases to trimming and J lost 0 bases, with 9 bases between them. This CDR3 region has 15 residues. Written as DNA, the CDR3 is TGTGCCAGCAGCCAAGATTTGGACAGCTCCTACGAGCAGTACTTC. Its translation is CASSQDLDSSYEQYF.

The chain uses TRBV21-1 and TRBJ1-2; the table's D gene call, TRBD1, was not cross checked with the DNA. TRBV21-1 is tagged as a pseudogene. The CDR3 sequence is 13 residues long. As DNA, the CDR3 is TGTGCCAGCACCTACAGGGTGGACTATGGCTACACCTTC. Its protein product is CASTYRVDYGYTF.

The genes are TRBV27 and TRBJ1-2; D gene unclear. Trimming removed 0 bases at V and 5 bases at J, with 4 bases between. Germline V gives CDR1 MNHEY, CDR2 SMNVEV (reference sequence). This CDR3 comprises 12 residues. DNA of the CDR3: TGTGCCAGCAGTTTATCGGGTTATGGCTACACCTTC. Amino acids: CASSLSGYGYTF.

This chain connects TRBV7-3 to TRBJ2-3; the D is unclear. V was pared by 5 bases and J by 5 bases, with 11 bases between. CDR3 length: 13 residues. Germline-derived CDR1 and CDR2 are SGHTA and FQGTGA. The CDR3 bases are TGTGCCAGCAGCCCGATTAGTGGAGATACGCAGTATTTT. Its translation: CASSPISGDTQYF.

This clone came up a few times. The chain uses TRBV2 and TRBJ2-1; 8 bases map to TRBD1. V trimming: 10 bases; J trimming: 4 bases; junction bases outside the gene matches: 12. The length of the CDR3 is 15 residues. Germline lookup yields CDR1 SNHLY and CDR2 FYNNEI. CDR3 DNA: TGTGCCACCTTATTATCGACAGGGGCTTACAATGAGCAGTTCTTC. Protein: CATLLSTGAYNEQFF.

The chain uses TRBV13 and TRBJ2-5; 8 positions match TRBD1. Looked up from germline, CDR1 is PRHDT and CDR2 is FYEKMQ (reference sequence). V shed 4 bases, J shed 7 bases, and the junction held 8 bases outside the gene matches. The CDR3 contains 14 residues. The CDR3 loop reads CASSSNRGTRTQYF. CDR3 coding DNA: TGTGCCAGCAGCTCGAACAGGGGGACGCGGACCCAGTACTTC.